What follows describes a single T cell receptor (beta chain). This sample stems from a study of blood T cell repertoires in COVID-19. In the source study's methods: Counts of nucleated cells, estimated from reference gene primer amplification, were obtained. Profiled with immunoSEQ multiplex PCR; TCRdb holds only in-frame clones, not every one. V and J calls and clone size come straight from that table; D and trimming were deduced from the DNA. Of 250,000 to 350,000 clones in the sample, 85% to 90% are singletons; the top ten hold 6.3%. V was pared by 5 bases and J by 6 bases, with 9 bases of the junction left unmatched. The length of the CDR3 is 14 residues. Germline V CDR1 and CDR2: SGHTA, FQGNSA.

The sequenced material came from peripheral blood. The sequence derives from a woman in her forties or fifties with COVID-19, enrolled during active disease. This chain joins TRBV7-2 and TRBJ2-7; 8 bases match TRBD2. For the CDR3, the DNA is TGTGCCAGCAGCCCGACACGCCTAGCGGGCGAGCAGTACTTC. Protein sequence: CASSPTRLAGEQYF.